This T cell receptor beta chain derives from a study of T cells after yellow fever vaccination. TCRdb re-called the 5' RACE reads through MiXCR, storing one row per CDR3 protein. The sample holds about 300,000 distinct CDR3 sequences, 8.5% to 10% seen once. The CDR3 is 13 amino acids. Germline V gene lookup returns CDR1 MNHEY and CDR2 SMNVEV (reference sequence). Trimming shortened V by 5 bases and J by 3 bases, and 11 bases separated the two germline ends. V gene TRBV27 combines with J gene TRBJ2-7, with D uncertain. The clonotype originates from a man aged 18 to 29 who received the YFV17D yellow fever vaccine. Sequenced material: CD4+ T cells sorted from PBMCs, taken 5 days after the yellow fever booster vaccination. CDR3 protein: CASSHTNSYEQYF. The CDR3 region has the DNA TGTGCCAGCAGTCATACCAACAGCTACGAGCAGTACTTC.